The clone carrying this T cell receptor beta chain was found many times. Antigen: not known. The read ends 3 residues early relative to the CDR3; the germline J gene fills the gap. The CDR3 contains 15 residues. CDR1 DFQATT and CDR2 SNEGSKA come from the germline V gene (reference sequence). With V trimmed by 6 bases and J by 0 bases, 9 bases remained unmatched. Sequencing input was equivalent genomic DNA from CVID and controls. Profiling relied on immunoSEQ multiplex PCR, and the TCRdb table lists in-frame clones only, not all of them. The specimen has roughly 51,000 clones, none found just once. The sample belongs to a study of T cell clonality in common variable immunodeficiency. Study conclusions and caveats: Compared with healthy controls, CVID subjects showed increased TCRbeta clonality, mostly in about a third.

Patients and controls were mostly of Caucasian heritage. Each donor provided about 4.5 to 8.5 ml of heparinized whole blood. The J gene is TRBJ2-3, the V gene TRBV20-1; 7 bases map to TRBD2. Input material: peripheral blood mononuclear cells. This TCR was recovered from a person aged 18 to 69 in good health. The CDR3 is CSASAGTISTDTQYF. The CDR3 bases that were read are TGCAGTGCGAGTGCCGGGACTATCAGCACAGATACG.